The 12 T cell receptor beta chains presented below share a single source sample, sequenced in a study of blood T cell repertoires in COVID-19. Repertoires were generated with immunoSEQ multiplex PCR, while TCRdb's copy carries only in-frame clones and drops some. The sample consists of roughly 200,000 clones, roughly 89% of them appearing once. The sequencing input was peripheral blood. The receptors derive from a man aged 40-55 years with acute or convalescent COVID-19.

The V and J genes are TRBV15 and TRBJ1-1; TRBD1 agrees at 8 bases. Germline loops: CDR1 LNHNV, CDR2 YYDKDF (reference sequence). V gave up 4 bases and J gave up 6 bases; unmatched junction bases: 7. The CDR3 has 14 residues. CDR3 in DNA: TGTGCCACCAGCACCGACAGGGGTCGCGCTGAAGCTTTCTTT. Translated: CATSTDRGRAEAFF.

This chain joins TRBV7-6 and TRBJ2-1; TRBD2 aligns across 7 bases. V shed 4 bases and J 7 bases; nucleotides not matched to a gene: 10. CDR3 length equals 15 residues. Germline V gene sequence: CDR1 SGHVS, CDR2 FNYEAQ. The CDR3 DNA follows: TGTGCCAGCAGCTCACTAGCGAACAGTAGGAATGAGCAGTTCTTC. Protein: CASSSLANSRNEQFF.

CDR3 region: CASSFGQSYEQYF. DNA for the CDR3: TGTGCCAGCAGTTTCGGACAGTCTTACGAGCAGTACTTC. The gene calls are TRBV12-3 or TRBV12-4 and TRBJ2-7; possibly TRBD1 for D (6 bases). The CDR3 has 13 residues. With 3 bases removed from V and 4 bases from J, the gap between germline ends came to 10 bases.

The chain recombines TRBV27 with TRBJ1-3, with D hard to call. Germline V lookup: CDR1 MNHEY, CDR2 SMNVEV (reference sequence). Trimming took 7 bases from V and 0 from J, leaving 13 bases between them. This CDR3 has 15 amino acids. CDR3 DNA: TGTGCCAGCAAGAGGGCCCCGGGCTCTGGAAACACCATATATTTT. It is translated as CASKRAPGSGNTIYF.

This chain connects TRBV5-5 to TRBJ2-7; D is possibly TRBD1 (5 bases). The V end lost 2 bases, the J end lost 5 bases, and 11 bases lay between the germline ends. Germline lookup yields CDR1 SGHKS and CDR2 YYEKEE (reference sequence). CDR3 size: 13 residues. The CDR3 spells CASSLKGANEQYF. The CDR3 region has the DNA TGTGCCAGCAGCTTAAAAGGGGCCAACGAGCAGTACTTC.

V is TRBV13 and J is TRBJ2-1; a possible D gene is TRBD1 (6 bases). The germline V and J ends were trimmed by 5 bases and 1 base, with 15 bases remaining between them. Germline V gene data show CDR1 as PRHDT and CDR2 as FYEKMQ (reference sequence). There are 16 residues in the CDR3. The DNA of the CDR3 is TGTGCCAGCAGCGAACGACATAGGGGGTCCTACAATGAGCAGTTCTTC. Translating it yields CASSERHRGSYNEQFF.

The chain uses TRBV6-5 and TRBJ1-4; TRBD1 matches 7 bases. The CDR3 is 16 amino acids. Trimming at V came to 2 bases and at J to 3 bases, leaving 6 bases not matched to a gene. Germline CDR1 reads MNHEY; CDR2 reads SVGAGI. The CDR3 reads CASSYKGAVANEKLFF. The CDR3 DNA reads as TGTGCCAGCAGTTACAAGGGGGCTGTTGCTAATGAAAAACTGTTTTTT.

The chain recombines TRBV30 with TRBJ1-2; a possible D gene is TRBD1 (6 bases). V lost 0 bases, J lost 4 bases, and 15 bases lay in between. The CDR3 totals 15 residues. Germline V gene lookup returns CDR1 GTSNPN and CDR2 SVGIG (reference sequence). CDR3 coding DNA: TGTGCCTGGAGTGTATTTTCCCGAGGGGGCTATGGCTACACCTTC. As protein: CAWSVFSRGGYGYTF.

This clone was seen just once. The chain combines TRBV30 with TRBJ2-2; possibly TRBD2 for D (5 bases). This CDR3 contains 13 residues. CDR1 and CDR2 (germline): GTSNPN, SVGIG (reference sequence). The V end lost 3 bases, the J end lost 0 bases, and 5 bases lay between the germline ends. The CDR3 is CAWSGANTGELFF. In DNA form, the CDR3 reads TGTGCCTGGAGCGGGGCGAACACCGGGGAGCTGTTTTTT. Using reference TRBV30 and TRBJ2-2 for the parts outside the CDR3, the full variable domain is SQTIHQWPATLVQPVGSPLSLECTVEGTSNPNLYWYRQAAGRGLQLLFYSVGIGQISSEVPQNLSASRPQDRQFILSSKKLLLSDSGFYLCAWSGANTGELFFGEGSRLTVL.

This CDR3 is CASSRTGSSEGYTF. CDR3 sequence (DNA): TGCGCCAGCAGCCGAACAGGGTCTAGTGAAGGCTACACCTTC. This sequence joins TRBV5-1 and TRBJ1-2; a possible D gene is TRBD1 (6 bases). The V and J ends lost 4 bases and 8 bases respectively, with 18 bases between them. Germline loops: CDR1 SGHRS, CDR2 YFSETQ. This CDR3 is built from 14 residues.

The table lists this clone with a count of one. The chain uses TRBV24-1 and TRBJ2-2; a weak D match, TRBD1 (6 bases). The CDR3 runs 15 residues. From germline, CDR1 is KGHDR and CDR2 SFDVKD. V was clipped by 0 bases and J by 4 bases, with 8 bases between them. The CDR3 spells CATSDLNRATGELFF. The CDR3, as DNA: TGTGCCACCAGTGATTTGAACAGGGCCACCGGGGAGCTGTTTTTT.

V is TRBV30 and J is TRBJ1-3; D not certain. The CDR3 is 14 residues long. From germline, CDR1 is GTSNPN and CDR2 SVGIG (reference sequence). The germline V and J ends were trimmed by 3 bases and 4 bases, with 13 bases remaining between them. CDR3 in amino acids: CAWSGGQLGNTIYF. In nucleotides, the CDR3 is TGTGCCTGGAGCGGTGGGCAGCTGGGAAACACCATATATTTT.